The sequence of this TCR beta chain was determined in a study of cytomegalovirus exposure and HLA in healthy donors. Regarding the study as a whole: A later analysis linked a missense DCLRE1C variant to TCR beta V- and J-gene trimming. Previous analysis showed most TCR beta V segments were productive about 90% or about 30% of the time. Roughly uniform sequencing depth across donors was assumed, possibly incorrectly.

Primers included in the PCR were 60 Vbeta and 13 Jbeta primers. Source study methods: It was a later analysis that counted 83 million or so unique TCR beta chains, of which roughly 11 million were shared. TCRdb keeps only in-frame clones here, not all; method: immunoSEQ multiplex PCR. V and J calls and clone size follow that table, whereas D and trimming were derived from the DNA. The sample holds approximately 110,000 clones, roughly 76% seen once. There are 15 residues in the CDR3. Germline V gives CDR1 MNHNS, CDR2 SASEGT. Trimming shortened V by 5 bases and J by 3 bases, and 13 bases separated the two germline ends. To note about this clone: Its antigen is unknown.

The V and J genes are TRBV6-1 and TRBJ1-4; D unresolved. This clonotype was obtained from a woman aged 55-69 years in good health and CMV-seropositive. Sequenced input: PBMCs. In DNA, the CDR3 is TGTGCCAGCAGTTGGGCCCCCGCTTCTAATGAAAAACTGTTTTTT. Its translation: CASSWAPASNEKLFF.